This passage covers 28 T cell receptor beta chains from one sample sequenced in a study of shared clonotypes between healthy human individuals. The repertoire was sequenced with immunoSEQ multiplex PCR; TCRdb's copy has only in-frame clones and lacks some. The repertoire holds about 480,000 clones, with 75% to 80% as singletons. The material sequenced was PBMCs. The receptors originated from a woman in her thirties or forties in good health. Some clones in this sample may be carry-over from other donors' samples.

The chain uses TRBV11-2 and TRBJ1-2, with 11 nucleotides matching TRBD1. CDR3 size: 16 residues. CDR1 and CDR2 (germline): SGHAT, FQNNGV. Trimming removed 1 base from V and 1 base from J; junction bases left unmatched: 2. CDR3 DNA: TGTGCCAGCAGCTTAGGGACAGGGGGCCTTAACTATGGCTACACCTTC. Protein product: CASSLGTGGLNYGYTF.

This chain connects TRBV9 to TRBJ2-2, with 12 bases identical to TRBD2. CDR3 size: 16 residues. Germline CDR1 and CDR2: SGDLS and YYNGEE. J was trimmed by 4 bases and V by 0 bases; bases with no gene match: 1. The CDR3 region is CASSVELAGGTGELFF. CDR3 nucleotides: TGTGCCAGCAGCGTAGAACTAGCGGGAGGCACCGGGGAGCTGTTTTTT. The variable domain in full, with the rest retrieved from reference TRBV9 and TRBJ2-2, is DSGVTQTPKHLITATGQRVTLRCSPRSGDLSVYWYQQSLDQGLQFLIQYYNGEERAKGNILERFSAQQFPDLHSELNLSSLELGDSALYFCASSVELAGGTGELFFGEGSRLTVL.

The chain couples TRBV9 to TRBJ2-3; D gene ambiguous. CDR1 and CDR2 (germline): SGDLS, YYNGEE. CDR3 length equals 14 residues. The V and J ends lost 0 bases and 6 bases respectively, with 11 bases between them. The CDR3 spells CASSVEVAGDTQYF. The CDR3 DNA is TGTGCCAGCAGCGTAGAGGTGGCTGGGGATACGCAGTATTTT.

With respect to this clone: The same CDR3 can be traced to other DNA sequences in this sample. The CDR3 DNA reads TGCGCCAGCAGCTTGGCAGGGACCTCACAAGAGACCCAGTACTTC. Translating gives CASSLAGTSQETQYF. The rearrangement links TRBV5-1 to TRBJ2-5; D is tentatively TRBD1 or TRBD2 (5 bases each). With 0 bases removed from V and 2 bases from J, the gap between germline ends came to 11 bases. The CDR3 length is 15 residues. Germline CDR1 is SGHRS and CDR2 is YFSETQ.

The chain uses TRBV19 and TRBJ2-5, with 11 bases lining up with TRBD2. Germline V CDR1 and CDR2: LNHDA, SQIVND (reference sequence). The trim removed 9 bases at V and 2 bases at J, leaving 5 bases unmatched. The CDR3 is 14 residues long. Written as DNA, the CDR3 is TGTGCCAGCGGGAGGACTAGCGGGCAAGAGACCCAGTACTTC. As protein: CASGRTSGQETQYF. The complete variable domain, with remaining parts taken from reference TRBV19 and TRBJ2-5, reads DGGITQSPKYLFRKEGQNVTLSCEQNLNHDAMYWYRQDPGQGLRLIYYSQIVNDFQKGDIAEGYSVSREKKESFPLTVTSAQKNPTAFYLCASGRTSGQETQYFGPGTRLLVL.

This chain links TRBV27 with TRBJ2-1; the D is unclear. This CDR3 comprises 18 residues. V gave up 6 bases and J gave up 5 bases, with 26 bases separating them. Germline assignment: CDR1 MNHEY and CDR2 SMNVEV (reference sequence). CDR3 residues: CASRDRWVLLSTDNEQFF. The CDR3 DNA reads TGTGCCAGCAGAGACCGGTGGGTCCTACTATCGACTGACAATGAGCAGTTCTTC.

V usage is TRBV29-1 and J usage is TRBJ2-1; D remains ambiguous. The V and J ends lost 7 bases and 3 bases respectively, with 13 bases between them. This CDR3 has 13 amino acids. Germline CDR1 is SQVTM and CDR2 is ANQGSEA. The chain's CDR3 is CSAPESGYNEQFF. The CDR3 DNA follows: TGCAGCGCCCCGGAAAGTGGCTACAATGAGCAGTTCTTC.

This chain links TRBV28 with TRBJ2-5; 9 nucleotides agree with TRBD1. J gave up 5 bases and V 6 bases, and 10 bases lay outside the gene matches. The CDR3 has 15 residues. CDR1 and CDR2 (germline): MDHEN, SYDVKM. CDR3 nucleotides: TGTGCCAGCAGCCGCAGGACAGGGGCGCGGGAGACCCAGTACTTC. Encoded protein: CASSRRTGARETQYF.

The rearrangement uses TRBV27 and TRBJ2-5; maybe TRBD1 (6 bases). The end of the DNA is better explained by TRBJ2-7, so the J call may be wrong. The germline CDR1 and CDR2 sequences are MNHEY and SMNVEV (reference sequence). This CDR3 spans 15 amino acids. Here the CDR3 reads CASSYTTGNSYEQYF. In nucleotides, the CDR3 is TGTGCCAGCAGTTACACCACAGGGAACTCCTACGAGCAGTACTTC.

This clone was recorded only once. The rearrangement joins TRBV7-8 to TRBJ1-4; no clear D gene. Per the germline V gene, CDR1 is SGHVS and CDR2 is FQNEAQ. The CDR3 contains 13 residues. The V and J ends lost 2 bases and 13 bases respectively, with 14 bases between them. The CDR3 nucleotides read TGTGCCAGCAGCTTACAGACCGAGGGAGGACTGTTTTTT. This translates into CASSLQTEGGLFF.

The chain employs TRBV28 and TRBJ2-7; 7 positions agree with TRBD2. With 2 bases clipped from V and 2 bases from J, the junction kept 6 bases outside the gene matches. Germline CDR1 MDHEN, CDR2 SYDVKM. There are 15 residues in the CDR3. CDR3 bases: TGTGCCAGCAGTTTACTGCGGGGAGGGGCCTACGAGCAGTACTTC. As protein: CASSLLRGGAYEQYF. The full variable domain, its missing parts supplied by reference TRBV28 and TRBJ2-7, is DVKVTQSSRYLVKRTGEKVFLECVQDMDHENMFWYRQDPGLGLRLIYFSYDVKMKEKGDIPEGYSVSREKKERFSLILESASTNQTSMYLCASSLLRGGAYEQYFGPGTRLTVT.

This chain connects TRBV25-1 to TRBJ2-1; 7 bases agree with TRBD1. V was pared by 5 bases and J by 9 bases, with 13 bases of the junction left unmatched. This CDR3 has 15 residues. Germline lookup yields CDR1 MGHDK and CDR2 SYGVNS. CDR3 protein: CASSQRTKGAGEQFF. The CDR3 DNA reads TGTGCCAGCAGTCAACGAACCAAGGGGGCGGGTGAGCAGTTCTTC.

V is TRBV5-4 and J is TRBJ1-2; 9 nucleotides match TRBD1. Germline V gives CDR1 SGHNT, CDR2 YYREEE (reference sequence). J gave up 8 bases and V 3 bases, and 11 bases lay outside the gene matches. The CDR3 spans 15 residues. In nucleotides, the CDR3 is TGTGCCAGCAGCTCCGGGACAGGGTTTTTGGGCGGCTACACCTTC. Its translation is CASSSGTGFLGGYTF.

In nucleotides, the CDR3 is TGCGCCAGCAGCCCGATGACAGCGAACACTGAAGCTTTCTTT. This gives the protein CASSPMTANTEAFF. V and J are TRBV5-1 and TRBJ1-1, with a weak D call TRBD1 (5 bases). CDR3 size: 14 residues. Germline assignment: CDR1 SGHRS and CDR2 YFSETQ. V lost 4 bases to trimming and J lost 1 base, with 11 bases between them.

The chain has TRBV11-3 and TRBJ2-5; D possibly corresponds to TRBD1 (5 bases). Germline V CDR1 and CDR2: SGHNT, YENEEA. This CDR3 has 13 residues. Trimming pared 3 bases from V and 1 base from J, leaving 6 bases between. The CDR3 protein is CASSLTAQETQYF. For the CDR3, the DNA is TGTGCCAGCAGCTTGACAGCCCAAGAGACCCAGTACTTC.

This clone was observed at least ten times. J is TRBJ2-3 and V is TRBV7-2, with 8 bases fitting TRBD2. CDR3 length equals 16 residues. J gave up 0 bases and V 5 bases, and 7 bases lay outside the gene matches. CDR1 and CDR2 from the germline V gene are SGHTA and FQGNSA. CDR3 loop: CASSRRGGGSTDTQYF. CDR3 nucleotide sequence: TGTGCCAGCAGCCGCCGGGGCGGGGGGAGCACAGATACGCAGTATTTT.

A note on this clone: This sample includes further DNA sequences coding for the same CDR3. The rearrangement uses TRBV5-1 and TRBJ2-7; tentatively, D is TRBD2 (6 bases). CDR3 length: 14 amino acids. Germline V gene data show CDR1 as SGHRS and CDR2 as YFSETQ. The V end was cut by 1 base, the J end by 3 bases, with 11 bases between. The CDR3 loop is CASSLSGGNYEQYF. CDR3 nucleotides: TGCGCCAGCAGCTTGTCAGGCGGGAACTACGAGCAGTACTTC.

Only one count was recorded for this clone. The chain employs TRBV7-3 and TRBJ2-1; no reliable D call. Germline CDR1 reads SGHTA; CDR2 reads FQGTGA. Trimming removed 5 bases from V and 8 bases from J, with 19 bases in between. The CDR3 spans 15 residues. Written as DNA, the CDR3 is TGTGCCAGCAGCCCCTTTCCAACCCTAGGCGATGAGCAGTTCTTC. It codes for CASSPFPTLGDEQFF.

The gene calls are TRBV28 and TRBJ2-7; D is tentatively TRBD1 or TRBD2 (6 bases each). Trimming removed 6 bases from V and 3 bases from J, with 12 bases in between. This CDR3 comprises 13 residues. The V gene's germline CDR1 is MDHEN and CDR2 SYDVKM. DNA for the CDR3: TGTGCCAGCAGACAGGGCGGGGTCTACGAGCAGTACTTC. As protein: CASRQGGVYEQYF.

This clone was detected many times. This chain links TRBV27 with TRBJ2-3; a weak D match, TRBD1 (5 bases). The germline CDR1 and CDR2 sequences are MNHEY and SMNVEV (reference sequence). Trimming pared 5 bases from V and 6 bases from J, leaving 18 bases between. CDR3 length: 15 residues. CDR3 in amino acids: CASSLTKQARDTQYF. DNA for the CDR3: TGTGCCAGCAGTCTGACCAAACAGGCCAGGGATACGCAGTATTTT.

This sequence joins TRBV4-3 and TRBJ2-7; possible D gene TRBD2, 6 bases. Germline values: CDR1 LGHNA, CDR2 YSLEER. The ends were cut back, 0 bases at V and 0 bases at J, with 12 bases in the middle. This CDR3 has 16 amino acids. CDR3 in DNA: TGCGCCAGCAGCCAAGATGGGAGGACAAACTCCTACGAGCAGTACTTC. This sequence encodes CASSQDGRTNSYEQYF.

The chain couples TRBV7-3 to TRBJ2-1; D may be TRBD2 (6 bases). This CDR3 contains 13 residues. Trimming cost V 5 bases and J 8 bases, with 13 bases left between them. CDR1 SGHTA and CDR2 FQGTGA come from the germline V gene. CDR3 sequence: CASSQTRSHEQFF. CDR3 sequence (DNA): TGTGCCAGCAGCCAGACTAGAAGCCATGAGCAGTTCTTC.

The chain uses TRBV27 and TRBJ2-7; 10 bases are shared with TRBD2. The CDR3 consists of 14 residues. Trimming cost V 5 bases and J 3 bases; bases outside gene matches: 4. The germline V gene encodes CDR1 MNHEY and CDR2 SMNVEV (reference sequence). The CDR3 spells CASSPGLAVYEQYF. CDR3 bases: TGTGCCAGCAGTCCCGGACTAGCGGTCTACGAGCAGTACTTC.

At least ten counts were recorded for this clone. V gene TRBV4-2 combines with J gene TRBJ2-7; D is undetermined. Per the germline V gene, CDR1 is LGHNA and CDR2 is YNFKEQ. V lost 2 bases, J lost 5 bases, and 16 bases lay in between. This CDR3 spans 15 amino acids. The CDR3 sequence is CASSQTVGSLDEQYF. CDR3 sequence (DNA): TGTGCCAGCAGCCAAACTGTGGGGTCGCTAGACGAGCAGTACTTC.

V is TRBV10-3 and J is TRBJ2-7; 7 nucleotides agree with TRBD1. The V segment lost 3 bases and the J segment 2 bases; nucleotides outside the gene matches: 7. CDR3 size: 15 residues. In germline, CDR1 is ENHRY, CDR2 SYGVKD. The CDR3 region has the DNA TGTGCCATCAGTGACGGGACAGCGGTGACCTACGAGCAGTACTTC. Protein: CAISDGTAVTYEQYF.

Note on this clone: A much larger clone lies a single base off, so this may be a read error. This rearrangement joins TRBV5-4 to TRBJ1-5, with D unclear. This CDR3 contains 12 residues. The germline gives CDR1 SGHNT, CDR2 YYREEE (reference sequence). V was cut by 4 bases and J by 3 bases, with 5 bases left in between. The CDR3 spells CASSQDNQPQHF. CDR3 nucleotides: TGTGCCAGCAGCCAGGACAATCAGCCCCAGCATTTT.

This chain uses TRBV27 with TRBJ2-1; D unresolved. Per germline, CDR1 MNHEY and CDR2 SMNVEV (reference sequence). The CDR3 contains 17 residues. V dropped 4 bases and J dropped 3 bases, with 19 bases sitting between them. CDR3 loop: CASSSIAPQIHYNEQFF. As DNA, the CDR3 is TGTGCCAGCAGTTCGATAGCACCCCAAATACACTACAATGAGCAGTTCTTC.

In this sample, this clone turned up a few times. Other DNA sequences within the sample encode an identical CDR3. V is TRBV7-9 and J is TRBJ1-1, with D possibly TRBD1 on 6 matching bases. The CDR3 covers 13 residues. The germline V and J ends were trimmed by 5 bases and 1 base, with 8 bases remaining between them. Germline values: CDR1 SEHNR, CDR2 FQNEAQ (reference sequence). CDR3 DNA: TGTGCCAGCAGCCCACAGGGGAACACTGAAGCTTTCTTT. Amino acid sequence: CASSPQGNTEAFF.